This TCR beta chain was captured in a study of shared T cell receptors in the human thymus. Per germline, CDR1 SNHLY and CDR2 FYNNEI. The CDR3 is made up of 16 amino acids. Germline trimming cut 3 bases from V and 7 bases from J; bases unmatched to any gene: 12. The assay was immunoSEQ multiplex PCR, and TCRdb's table has in-frame clones only and misses some. The sample lists around 730,000 clones; roughly 85% were seen once. These sequences were also reported in another study, on human thymus T cells. That study reports: Gene usage for V and J segments appeared biased in thymic and blood repertoires.

The source of this sequence is a girl under three years old with a congenital heart defect. The chain recombines TRBV2 with TRBJ2-7, with 10 bases that match TRBD1. Input material: thymocytes. CDR3 nucleotides: TGTGCCAGCAGTGACTTTGGGTGGACAGGGGGATGGGAGCAGTACTTC. As protein: CASSDFGWTGGWEQYF.